These T cell receptor beta chains were read from a single sample in a study of molecular identifiers for immune sequencing clone quantification. TCRdb re-analysed the PCR reads in MiXCR, keeping a single row per CDR3 protein. The sample lists over 9,000 distinct CDR3 sequences, around an eighth occurring once. Sequencing was done on a sample of naive CD8+ T cells from blood, with Jurkat cell RNA spiked in. All receptors derive from a human donor in good health. Some libraries in this study had Jurkat cell RNA spiked in. Both conserved end residues are part of each CDR3. The D gene is left open where the match is weak. Some rows mark clone size as missing; the rest say once, few, many or name a class of expanded clone.

V	J	size	D	CDR3	DNA
TRBV7-9	TRBJ1-4	many	.	CASSSAGSWVEKLFF	TGTGCCAGCAGCTCCGCCGGGTCCTGGGTCGAAAAACTGTTTTTT
TRBV11-2	TRBJ2-7	many	.	CASSPSGGTYEQYF	TGTGCCAGCAGCCCCTCAGGCGGAACCTACGAGCAGTACTTC
TRBV27	TRBJ2-7	medium-sized	TRBD1	CASSPGQGAKVYEQYF	TGTGCCAGCAGTCCGGGACAGGGGGCCAAGGTCTACGAGCAGTACTTC
TRBV12-3/TRBV12-4	TRBJ2-5	many	.	CASSLYGYETQYF	TGTGCCAGCAGTTTATATGGGTACGAGACCCAGTACTTC
TRBV7-8	TRBJ1-1	medium-sized	.	CASSQVPELLNTEAFF	TGTGCCAGCAGTCAGGTACCGGAGCTTCTGAACACTGAAGCTTTCTTT
TRBV23-1	TRBJ2-3	.	TRBD1	CASSQPGQGADTQYF	TGCGCCAGCAGTCAACCGGGACAGGGAGCGGATACGCAGTATTTT
TRBV27	TRBJ2-3	.	.	CASSLGSAYTDTQYF	TGTGCCAGCAGTTTAGGTTCGGCCTACACAGATACGCAGTATTTT
TRBV12-3/TRBV12-4	TRBJ1-1	few	.	CASSTSEGENTEAFF	TGTGCCAGCAGTACCTCTGAGGGCGAGAACACTGAAGCTTTCTTT
TRBV28	TRBJ2-1	few	.	CSFSRGNEQFF	TGTTCGTTCTCGAGGGGCAATGAGCAGTTCTTC
TRBV20-1	TRBJ2-1	few	.	CSASDSSSYNEQFF	TGCAGTGCTTCTGACAGCAGCTCCTACAATGAGCAGTTCTTC
TRBV19	TRBJ2-2	medium-sized	TRBD2	CASSLPGLGNTGELFF	TGTGCCAGCAGCCTCCCGGGACTAGGGAACACCGGGGAGCTGTTTTTT
TRBV28	TRBJ2-2	many	TRBD1	CASEKWETGAPGELFF	TGTGCCAGCGAGAAGTGGGAGACAGGGGCCCCCGGGGAGCTGTTTTTT
TRBV28	TRBJ2-7	medium-sized	TRBD1	CASSSFGQVASYEQYF	TGTGCCAGCAGTAGCTTCGGACAGGTAGCCTCCTACGAGCAGTACTTC
TRBV27	TRBJ1-1	medium-sized	.	CASSLSLNTEAFF	TGTGCCAGCAGTTTATCGTTAAACACTGAAGCTTTCTTT
TRBV9	TRBJ1-1	medium-sized	.	CASSPESNTEAFF	TGTGCCAGCAGCCCCGAGTCTAACACTGAAGCTTTCTTT
TRBV6-5	TRBJ2-5	many	.	CASSHGQDGTPYGETQYF	TGTGCCAGCAGTCATGGGCAGGACGGGACACCTTATGGGGAGACCCAGTACTTC
TRBV5-5	TRBJ2-2	many	.	CASSSGTTNTGELFF	TGTGCCAGCAGCTCCGGGACCACCAACACCGGGGAGCTGTTTTTT
TRBV28	TRBJ2-3	large	TRBD1	CASSPYRGGTDTQYF	TGTGCCAGCAGTCCATACAGGGGCGGCACAGATACGCAGTATTTT